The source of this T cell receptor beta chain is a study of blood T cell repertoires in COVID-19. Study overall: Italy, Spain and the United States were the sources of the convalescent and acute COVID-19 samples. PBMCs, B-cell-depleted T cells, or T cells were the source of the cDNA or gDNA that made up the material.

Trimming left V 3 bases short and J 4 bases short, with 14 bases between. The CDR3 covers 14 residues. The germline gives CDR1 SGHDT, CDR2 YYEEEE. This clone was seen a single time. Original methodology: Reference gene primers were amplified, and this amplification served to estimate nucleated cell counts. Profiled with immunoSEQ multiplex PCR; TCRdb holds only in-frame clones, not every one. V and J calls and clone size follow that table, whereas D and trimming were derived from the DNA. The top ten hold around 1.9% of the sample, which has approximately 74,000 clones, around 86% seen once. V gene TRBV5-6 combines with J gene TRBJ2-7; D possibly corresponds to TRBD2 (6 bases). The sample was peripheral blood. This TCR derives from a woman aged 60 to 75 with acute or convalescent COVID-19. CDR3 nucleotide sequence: TGTGCCAGCAGCTCCGGGAGAGAGGAGTACGAGCAGTACTTC. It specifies CASSSGREEYEQYF.